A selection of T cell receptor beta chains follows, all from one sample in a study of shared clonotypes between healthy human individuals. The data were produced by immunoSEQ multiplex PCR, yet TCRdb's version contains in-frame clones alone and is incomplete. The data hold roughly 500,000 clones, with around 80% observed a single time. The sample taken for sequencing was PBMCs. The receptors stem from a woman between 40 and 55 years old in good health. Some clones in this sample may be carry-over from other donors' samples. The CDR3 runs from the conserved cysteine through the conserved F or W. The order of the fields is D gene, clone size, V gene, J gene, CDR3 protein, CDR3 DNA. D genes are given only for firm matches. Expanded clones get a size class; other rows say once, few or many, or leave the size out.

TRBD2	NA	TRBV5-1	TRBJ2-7	CASTPTGLAAYEQYF	TGCGCCAGCACCCCCACCGGACTAGCGGCCTACGAGCAGTACTTC
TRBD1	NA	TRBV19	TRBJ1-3	CASRKTGTGNTIYF	TGTGCCAGCCGTAAGACAGGGACTGGAAACACCATATATTTT
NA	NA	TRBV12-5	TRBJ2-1	CASGPSMGSSYNEQFF	TGTGCTAGTGGTCCCTCTATGGGGAGCTCCTACAATGAGCAGTTCTTC
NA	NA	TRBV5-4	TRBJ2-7	CASSPNAPSIYEQYF	TGTGCCAGCAGCCCGAACGCCCCGAGCATCTACGAGCAGTACTTC
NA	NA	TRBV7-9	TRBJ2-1	CASSLEGGREQFF	TGTGCCAGCAGCTTAGAGGGGGGACGTGAGCAGTTCTTC
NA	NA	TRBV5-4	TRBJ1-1	CASSSGGGNTEAFF	TGTGCCAGCAGCTCCGGGGGAGGGAACACTGAAGCTTTCTTT
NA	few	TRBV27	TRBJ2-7	CASSWTVSSYEQYF	TGTGCCAGCAGTTGGACAGTGAGCTCCTACGAGCAGTACTTC
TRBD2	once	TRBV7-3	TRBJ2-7	CASSLRGLVGFYEQYF	TGTGCCAGCAGCTTACGGGGACTAGTAGGGTTCTACGAGCAGTACTTC
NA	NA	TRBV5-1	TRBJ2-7	CASSLGGYRATYEQYF	TGCGCCAGCAGCTTGGGGGGATACAGGGCCACCTACGAGCAGTACTTC
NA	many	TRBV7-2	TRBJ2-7	CASSRDKTYEQYF	TGTGCCAGCAGCCGGGACAAGACCTACGAGCAGTACTTC
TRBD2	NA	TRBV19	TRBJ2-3	CASSIQRLSGSHPPDTQYF	TGTGCCAGTAGTATTCAGCGGCTTAGCGGGAGTCACCCCCCAGATACGCAGTATTTT
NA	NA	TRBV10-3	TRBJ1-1	CAISEGVRQPGEAFF	TGTGCCATCAGTGAGGGGGTCCGACAACCGGGTGAAGCTTTCTTT
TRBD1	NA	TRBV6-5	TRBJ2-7	CASSKSGTGIYEQYF	TGTGCCAGCAGTAAGTCCGGGACAGGGATCTACGAGCAGTACTTC
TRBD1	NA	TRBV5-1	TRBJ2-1	CASSLVAYVRTGGIEQFF	TGCGCCAGCAGCTTGGTGGCTTATGTGAGGACAGGGGGAATAGAGCAGTTCTTC
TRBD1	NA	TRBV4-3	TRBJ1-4	CASSQGGGGGFNEKLFF	TGCGCCAGCAGCCAAGGAGGAGGGGGCGGATTTAATGAAAAACTGTTTTTT
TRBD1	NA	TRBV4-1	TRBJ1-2	CASSHGPGQGFGYTF	TGCGCCAGCAGCCACGGACCGGGACAGGGTTTTGGCTACACCTTC
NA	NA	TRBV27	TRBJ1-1	CASSLMSWNTEAFF	TGTGCCAGCAGTTTAATGTCGTGGAACACTGAAGCTTTCTTT
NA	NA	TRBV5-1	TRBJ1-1	CASSMPEISNTEAFF	TGCGCCAGCAGCATGCCAGAGATATCGAACACTGAAGCTTTCTTT
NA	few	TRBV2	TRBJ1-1	CASTLDTNAEAFF	TGTGCCAGCACTTTGGACACGAACGCTGAAGCTTTCTTT
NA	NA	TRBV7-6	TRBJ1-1	CASSPRGETEAFF	TGTGCCAGCAGCCCCCGGGGAGAGACTGAAGCTTTCTTT
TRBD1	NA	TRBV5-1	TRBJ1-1	CASSLRQGRNTEAFF	TGCGCCAGCAGCCTGAGACAGGGGAGGAACACTGAAGCTTTCTTT
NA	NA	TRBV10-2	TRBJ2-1	CASRSYNEQFF	TGCGCCAGCAGGTCCTACAATGAGCAGTTCTTC
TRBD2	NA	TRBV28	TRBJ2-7	CASSLGLAGVIGYEQYF	TGTGCCAGCAGTCTCGGACTAGCGGGAGTCATCGGCTACGAGCAGTACTTC
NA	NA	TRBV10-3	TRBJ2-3	CAIRGTTDTQYF	TGTGCCATCAGGGGTACCACAGATACGCAGTATTTT
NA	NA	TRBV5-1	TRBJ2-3	CASSSLLEEGRDKSF	TGCGCCAGCAGCTCCTTACTAGAGGAGGGACGAGATAAGAGTTTT
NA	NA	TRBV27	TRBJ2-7	CASSFWAAGVGEQYF	TGTGCCAGCAGTTTCTGGGCTGCCGGGGTTGGGGAGCAGTACTTC
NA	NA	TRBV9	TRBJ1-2	CASSLLGGSGYTF	TGTGCCAGCAGCCTCCTTGGCGGGAGTGGCTACACCTTC
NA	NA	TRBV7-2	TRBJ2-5	CASSIGPGTETQYF	TGTGCCAGCAGCATCGGACCGGGGACGGAGACCCAGTACTTC
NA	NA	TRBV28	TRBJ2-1	CASRQLPNEQFF	TGTGCCAGCCGACAGCTACCCAATGAGCAGTTCTTC
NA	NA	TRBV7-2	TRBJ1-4	CASSLSEKLFF	TGTGCCAGCAGCTTATCCGAAAAACTGTTTTTT
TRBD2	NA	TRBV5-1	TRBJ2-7	CASSLVPSGVSDEQYF	TGCGCCAGCAGCTTGGTCCCTAGCGGGGTATCGGACGAGCAGTACTTC
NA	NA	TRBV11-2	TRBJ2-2	CASSLVQILRGSNTGELFF	TGTGCCAGCAGCTTAGTTCAGATACTGAGGGGCTCAAACACCGGGGAGCTGTTTTTT
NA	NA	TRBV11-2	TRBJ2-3	CASTPVWTVGADTQYF	TGTGCCAGCACCCCGGTGTGGACCGTGGGGGCAGATACGCAGTATTTT
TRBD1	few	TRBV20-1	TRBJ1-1	CRVAGGTEAFF	TGCAGGGTCGCAGGGGGCACTGAAGCTTTCTTT
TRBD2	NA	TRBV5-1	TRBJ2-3	CASSLGGRSTDTQYF	TGCGCCAGCAGCTTGGGCGGGAGGTCCACAGATACGCAGTATTTT